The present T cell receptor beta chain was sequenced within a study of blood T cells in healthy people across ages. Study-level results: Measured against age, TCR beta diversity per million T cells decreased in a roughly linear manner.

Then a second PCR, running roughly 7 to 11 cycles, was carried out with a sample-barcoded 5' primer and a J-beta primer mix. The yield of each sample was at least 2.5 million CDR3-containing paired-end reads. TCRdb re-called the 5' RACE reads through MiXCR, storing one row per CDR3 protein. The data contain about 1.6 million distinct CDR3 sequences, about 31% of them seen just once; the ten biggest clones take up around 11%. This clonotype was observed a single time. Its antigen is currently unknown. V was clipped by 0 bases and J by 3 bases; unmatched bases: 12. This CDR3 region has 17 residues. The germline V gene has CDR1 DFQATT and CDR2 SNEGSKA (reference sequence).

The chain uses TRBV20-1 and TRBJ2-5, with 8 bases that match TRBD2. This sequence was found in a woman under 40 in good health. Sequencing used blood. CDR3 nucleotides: TGCAGTGCTAGAGATTTGTTGGATAGCGGGAAGAAAGAGACCCAGTACTTC. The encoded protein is CSARDLLDSGKKETQYF.